This T cell receptor beta chain was sequenced during a study of OX40 agonist ivuxolimab in advanced cancers. About the research overall: Hepatocellular carcinoma, melanoma, renal cell or head and neck cancer affected the dose-escalation patients. Study-wide results and limits: Low normalized T-cell clonal expansion was also seen in some nonresponders. CD8+ T cells were the subset that, on average, had more expanded clones than CD4+.

Assay: immunoSEQ multiplex PCR; the TCRdb copy retains only in-frame clones and omits some. The table lists some 37,000 clones, roughly 82% of them singletons. This clone was counted between two and nine times. Its specificity is unknown. The V end was cut by 5 bases, the J end by 3 bases, with 16 bases between. The CDR3 extends over 15 amino acids. CDR1 and CDR2 from the germline V gene are SGHVS and FNYEAQ. This material consisted of CD4+ or CD8+ T cells sorted from blood, taken in a trial of the OX40 agonist ivuxolimab. The chain uses TRBV7-6 and TRBJ1-2, with D maybe TRBD1 (5 bases). This receptor was obtained from an adult with an advanced solid tumor such as melanoma, head and neck, liver or kidney cancer. Here the CDR3 DNA reads TGTGCCAGCAGCCCACCGGGGCCCGCTGACTATGGCTACACCTTC. This translates into CASSPPGPADYGYTF.